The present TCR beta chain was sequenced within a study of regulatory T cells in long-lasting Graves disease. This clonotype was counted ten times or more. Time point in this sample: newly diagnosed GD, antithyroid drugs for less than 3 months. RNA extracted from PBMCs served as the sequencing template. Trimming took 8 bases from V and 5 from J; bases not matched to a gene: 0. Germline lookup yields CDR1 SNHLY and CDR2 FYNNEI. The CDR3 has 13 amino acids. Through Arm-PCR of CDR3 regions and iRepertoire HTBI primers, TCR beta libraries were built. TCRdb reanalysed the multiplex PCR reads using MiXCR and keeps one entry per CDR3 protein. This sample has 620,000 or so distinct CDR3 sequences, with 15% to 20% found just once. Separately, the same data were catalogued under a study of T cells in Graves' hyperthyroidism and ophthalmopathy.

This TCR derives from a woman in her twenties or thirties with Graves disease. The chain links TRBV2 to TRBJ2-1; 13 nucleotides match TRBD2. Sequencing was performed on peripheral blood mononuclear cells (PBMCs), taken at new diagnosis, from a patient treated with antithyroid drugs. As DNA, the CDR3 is TGTGCCAGCGGGACTAGCGGGAACAATGAGCAGTTCTTC. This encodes CASGTSGNNEQFF.